The clone carrying this T cell receptor (beta chain) was picked up one time. Its antigen is as yet unknown. This sample is part of a study of cytomegalovirus exposure and HLA in healthy donors. Study as a whole: In an earlier analysis, 95 million to 140 million unique TCR beta sequences were found from 150 million to 200 million T cells. General study points: Fewer N-insertions (relative to the approximately 700-donor mean) were reportedly seen in an Asian-associated ancestry cluster in a later analysis. TRBV6-2, TRBV6-3 and some other V segments were excluded as indistinguishable.

V was pared by 6 bases and J by 7 bases, with 9 bases of the junction left unmatched. This CDR3 is 14 amino acids long. Germline V gives CDR1 MNHNY, CDR2 SVGAGI (reference sequence). Vbeta (60) and Jbeta (13) primers were used in the PCR. Assay: immunoSEQ multiplex PCR; the TCRdb copy retains only in-frame clones and omits some. The data contain 120,000 or so clones, 65% to 80% of them singletons. The genes are TRBV6-6 and TRBJ2-1, with TRBD1 identical over 7 bases. The TCR sequence derives from a human donor in good health. The sample taken for sequencing was PBMCs. The CDR3 DNA reads as TGTGCCAGCAGCGGAGTGGACAGGAGAAATGAGCAGTTCTTC. Translating it yields CASSGVDRRNEQFF.